This T cell receptor beta chain was documented in a study of shared clonotypes between healthy human individuals. Study details: Two female and a few male donors aged 18 to 49 were enrolled.

From germline, CDR1 is SQVTM and CDR2 ANQGSEA. V lost 3 bases, J lost 2 bases, and 9 bases lay in between. The CDR3 has 13 amino acids. Remarks on this clone: Its target is not known. In the same sample, other DNA sequences code for this CDR3.

Genomic DNA of every subset was divided equally among multiple immunoSEQ plates. Sequenced by immunoSEQ multiplex PCR; TCRdb stores in-frame clones only, minus some. This sample yields about 1.1 million clones, of which 60% to 85% are seen a single time; more than 0.85% belongs to the top ten. Study-level findings and limits: For sorted subsets, rarefaction showed incomplete sequencing despite large depth. Shared clonotypes across all four donors exceeded non-shared ones in generation probability.

The sequenced sample was memory CD4+ T cells from PBMCs. The subset was: CD45RA-negative fraction. The TCR comes from a man in his late teens or twenties in good health. Some clones in this sample may be carry-over from other donors' samples. V is TRBV29-1 and J is TRBJ2-3; D ambiguous. This CDR3 reads CSVDPGSTDTQYF. The CDR3 nucleotides are TGCAGCGTTGATCCCGGCTCCACAGATACGCAGTATTTT.